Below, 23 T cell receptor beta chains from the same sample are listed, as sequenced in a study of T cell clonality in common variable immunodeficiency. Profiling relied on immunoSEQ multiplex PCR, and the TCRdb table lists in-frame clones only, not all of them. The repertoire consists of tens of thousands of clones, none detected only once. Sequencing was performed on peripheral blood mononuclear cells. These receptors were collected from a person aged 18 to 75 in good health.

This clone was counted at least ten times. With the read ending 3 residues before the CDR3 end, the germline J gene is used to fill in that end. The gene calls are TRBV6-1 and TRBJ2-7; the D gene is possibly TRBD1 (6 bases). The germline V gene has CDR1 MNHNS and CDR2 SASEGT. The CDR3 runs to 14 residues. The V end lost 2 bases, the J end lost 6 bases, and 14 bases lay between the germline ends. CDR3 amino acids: CASSELVGDTEQYF. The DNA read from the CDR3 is TGTGCCAGCAGTGAATTAGTAGGGGACACCGAG.

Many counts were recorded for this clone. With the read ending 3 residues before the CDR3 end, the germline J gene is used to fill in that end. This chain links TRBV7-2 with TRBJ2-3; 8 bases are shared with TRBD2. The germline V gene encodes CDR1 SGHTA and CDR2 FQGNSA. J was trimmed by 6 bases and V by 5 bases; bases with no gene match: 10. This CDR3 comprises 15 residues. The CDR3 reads CASSMLLAAGDTQYF. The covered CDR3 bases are TGTGCCAGCAGCATGCTACTAGCGGCGGGGGATACG.

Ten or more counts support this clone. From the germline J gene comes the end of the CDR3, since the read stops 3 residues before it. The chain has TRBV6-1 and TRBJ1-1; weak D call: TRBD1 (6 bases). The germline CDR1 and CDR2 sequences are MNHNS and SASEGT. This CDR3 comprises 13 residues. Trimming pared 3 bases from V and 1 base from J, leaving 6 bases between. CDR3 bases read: TGTGCCAGCAGTGAGACAGGGAACACTGAA. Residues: CASSETGNTE. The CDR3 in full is CASSETGNTEAFF.

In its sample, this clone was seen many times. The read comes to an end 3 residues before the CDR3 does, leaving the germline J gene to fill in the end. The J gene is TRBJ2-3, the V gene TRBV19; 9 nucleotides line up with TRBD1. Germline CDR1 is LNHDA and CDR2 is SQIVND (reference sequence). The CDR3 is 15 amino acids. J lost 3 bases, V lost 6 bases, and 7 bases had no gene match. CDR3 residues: CASSRTGDQTDTQYF. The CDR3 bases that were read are TGTGCCAGTAGCCGGACAGGGGATCAGACAGATACG.

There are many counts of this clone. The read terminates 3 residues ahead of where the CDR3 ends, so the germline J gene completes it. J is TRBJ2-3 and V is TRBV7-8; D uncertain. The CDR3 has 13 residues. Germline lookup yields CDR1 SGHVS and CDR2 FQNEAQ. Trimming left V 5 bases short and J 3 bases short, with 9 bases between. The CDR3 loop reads CASSRQRTDTQYF. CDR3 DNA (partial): TGTGCCAGCAGCCGACAACGGACAGATACG.

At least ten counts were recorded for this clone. CDR3 sequence: CASSEGLASSYEQYF. The CDR3 DNA, read in part, is TGTGCCAGCAGCGAGGGACTGGCGAGCTCCTACGAG. The chain links TRBV9 to TRBJ2-7; the D gene is possibly TRBD2 (6 bases). The read ends 3 residues shy of where the CDR3 ends; the end is completed using the germline J gene. This CDR3 spans 15 amino acids. V was clipped by 3 bases and J by 0 bases, with 13 bases between them. Germline CDR1 and CDR2: SGDLS and YYNGEE.

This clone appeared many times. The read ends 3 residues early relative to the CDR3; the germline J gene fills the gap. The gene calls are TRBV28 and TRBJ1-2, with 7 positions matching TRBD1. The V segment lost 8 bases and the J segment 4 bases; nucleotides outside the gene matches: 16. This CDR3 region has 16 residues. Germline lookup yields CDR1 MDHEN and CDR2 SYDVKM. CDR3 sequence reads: CASVLEKGAFAYGYTF. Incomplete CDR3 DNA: TGTGCCAGCGTCCTCGAGAAGGGGGCTTTCGCCTATGGC.

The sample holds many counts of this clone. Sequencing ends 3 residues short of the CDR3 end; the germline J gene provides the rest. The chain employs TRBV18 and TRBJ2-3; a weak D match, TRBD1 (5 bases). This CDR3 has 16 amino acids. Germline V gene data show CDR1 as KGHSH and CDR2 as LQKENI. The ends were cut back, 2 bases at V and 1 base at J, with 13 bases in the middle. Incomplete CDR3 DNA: TGTGCCAGCTCACCATCGGCCCAGGGTGGCACAGATACG. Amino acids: CASSPSAQGGTDT. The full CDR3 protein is CASSPSAQGGTDTQYF. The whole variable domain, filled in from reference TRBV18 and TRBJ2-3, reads NAGVMQNPRHLVRRRGQEARLRCSPMKGHSHVYWYRQLPEEGLKFMVYLQKENIIDESGMPKERFSAEFPKEGPSILRIQQVVRGDSAAYFCASSPSAQGGTDTQYFGPGTRLTVL.

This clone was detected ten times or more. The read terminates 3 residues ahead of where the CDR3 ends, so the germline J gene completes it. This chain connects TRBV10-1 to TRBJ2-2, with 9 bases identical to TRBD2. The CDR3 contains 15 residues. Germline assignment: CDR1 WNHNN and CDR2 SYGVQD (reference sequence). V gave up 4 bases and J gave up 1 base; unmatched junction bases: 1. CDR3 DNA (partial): TGCGCCAGCAGTGCAGCGGGAGGGAACACCGGGGAG. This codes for CASSAAGGNTGE. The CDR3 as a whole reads CASSAAGGNTGELFF.

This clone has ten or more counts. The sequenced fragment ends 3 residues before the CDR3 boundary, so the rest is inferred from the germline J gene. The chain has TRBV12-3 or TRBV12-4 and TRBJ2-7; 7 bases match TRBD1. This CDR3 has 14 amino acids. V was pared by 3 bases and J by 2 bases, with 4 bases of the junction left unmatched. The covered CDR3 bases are TGTGCCAGCAGTTTTACACAGGGGACCTACGAG. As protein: CASSFTQGTYE. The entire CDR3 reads CASSFTQGTYEQYF.

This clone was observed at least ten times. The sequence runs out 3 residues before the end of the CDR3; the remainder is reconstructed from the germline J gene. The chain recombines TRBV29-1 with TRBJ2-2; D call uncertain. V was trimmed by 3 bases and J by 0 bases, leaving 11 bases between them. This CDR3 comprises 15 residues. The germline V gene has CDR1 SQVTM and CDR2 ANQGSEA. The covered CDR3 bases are TGCAGCGTTGATGGAGTGGGCTCGAACACCGGGGAG. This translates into CSVDGVGSNTGE. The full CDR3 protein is CSVDGVGSNTGELFF.

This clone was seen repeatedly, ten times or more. The CDR3 is CSAPLVAESYEQYF. CDR3 DNA (partial): TGCAGTGCCCCATTGGTAGCGGAATCCTACGAG. This chain links TRBV20-1 with TRBJ2-7; D might be TRBD2 (6 bases). Read sequence stops 3 residues before the CDR3 end, and the germline J gene provides the missing end. V gave up 6 bases and J gave up 1 base, with 16 bases separating them. Germline CDR1 and CDR2: DFQATT and SNEGSKA (reference sequence). The CDR3 consists of 14 residues.

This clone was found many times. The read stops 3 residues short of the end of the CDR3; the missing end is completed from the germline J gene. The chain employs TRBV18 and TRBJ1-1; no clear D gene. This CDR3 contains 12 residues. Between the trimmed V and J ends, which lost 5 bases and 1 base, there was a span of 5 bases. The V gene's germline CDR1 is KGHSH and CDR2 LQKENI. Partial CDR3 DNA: TGTGCCAGCTCAAACGGGAACACTGAA. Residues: CASSNGNTE. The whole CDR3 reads CASSNGNTEAFF.

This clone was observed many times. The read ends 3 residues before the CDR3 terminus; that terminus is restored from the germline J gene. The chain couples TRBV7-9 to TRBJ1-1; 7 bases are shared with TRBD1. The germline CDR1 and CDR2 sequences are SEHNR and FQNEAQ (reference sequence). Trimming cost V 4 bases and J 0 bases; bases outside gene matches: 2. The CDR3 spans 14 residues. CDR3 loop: CASSWGQMNTEAFF. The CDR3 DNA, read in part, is TGTGCCAGCAGCTGGGGACAGATGAACACTGAA.

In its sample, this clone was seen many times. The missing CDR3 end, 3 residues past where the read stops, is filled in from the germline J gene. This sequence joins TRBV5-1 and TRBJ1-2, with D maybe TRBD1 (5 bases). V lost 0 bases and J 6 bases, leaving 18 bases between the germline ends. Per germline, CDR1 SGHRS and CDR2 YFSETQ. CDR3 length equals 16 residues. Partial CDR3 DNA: TGCGCCAGCAGCTTGGATCCCCAGACAGTGGCGGATGGC. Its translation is CASSLDPQTVADG. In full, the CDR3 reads CASSLDPQTVADGYTF.

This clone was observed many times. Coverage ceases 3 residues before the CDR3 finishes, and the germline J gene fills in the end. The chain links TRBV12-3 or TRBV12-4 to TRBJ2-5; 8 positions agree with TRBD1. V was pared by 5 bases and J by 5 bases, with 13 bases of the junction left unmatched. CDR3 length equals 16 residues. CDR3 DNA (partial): TGTGCCAGCAGTCCGGATCAGGGGGCGCGAGCGGAGACC. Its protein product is CASSPDQGARAET. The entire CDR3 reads CASSPDQGARAETQYF.

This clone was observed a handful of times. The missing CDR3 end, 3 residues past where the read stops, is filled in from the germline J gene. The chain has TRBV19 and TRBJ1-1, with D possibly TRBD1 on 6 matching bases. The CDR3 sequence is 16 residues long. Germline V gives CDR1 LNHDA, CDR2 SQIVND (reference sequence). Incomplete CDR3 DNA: TGTGCCAGTAGTATCGCGACAGGTGGAGTCTACAATGAG. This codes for CASSIATGGVYNE. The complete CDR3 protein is CASSIATGGVYNEAFF.

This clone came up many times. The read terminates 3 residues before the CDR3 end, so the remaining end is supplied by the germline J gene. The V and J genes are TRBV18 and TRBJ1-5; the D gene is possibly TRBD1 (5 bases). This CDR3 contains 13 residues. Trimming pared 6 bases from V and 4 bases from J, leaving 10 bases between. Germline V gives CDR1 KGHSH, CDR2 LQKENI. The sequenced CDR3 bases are TGTGCCAGCTCGTCGGACAAGAATCAGCCC. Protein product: CASSSDKNQP. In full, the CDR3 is CASSSDKNQPQHF.

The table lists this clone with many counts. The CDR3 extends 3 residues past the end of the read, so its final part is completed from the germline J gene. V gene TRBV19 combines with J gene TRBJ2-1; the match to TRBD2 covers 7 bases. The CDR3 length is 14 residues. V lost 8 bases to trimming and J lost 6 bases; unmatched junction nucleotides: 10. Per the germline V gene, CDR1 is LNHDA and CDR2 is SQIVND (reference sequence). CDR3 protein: CASEAGASGNEQFF. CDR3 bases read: TGTGCCAGTGAGGCGGGAGCCTCCGGCAATGAG.

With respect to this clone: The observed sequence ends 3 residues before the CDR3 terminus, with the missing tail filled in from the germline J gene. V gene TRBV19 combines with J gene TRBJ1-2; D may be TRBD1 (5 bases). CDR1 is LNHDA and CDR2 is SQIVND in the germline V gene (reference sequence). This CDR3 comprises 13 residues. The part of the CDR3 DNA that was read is TGTGCCACTTGGGGGGTTTTGGACAATGAC. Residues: CATWGVLDND. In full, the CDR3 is CATWGVLDNDYTF.

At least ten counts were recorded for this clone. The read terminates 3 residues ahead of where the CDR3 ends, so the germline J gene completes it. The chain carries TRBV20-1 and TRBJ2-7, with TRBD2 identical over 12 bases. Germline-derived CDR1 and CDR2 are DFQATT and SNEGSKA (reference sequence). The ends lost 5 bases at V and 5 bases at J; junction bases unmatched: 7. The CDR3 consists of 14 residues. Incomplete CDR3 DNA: TGCAGTGCTCGGGGACTAGCGGGTGCTCACGAG. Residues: CSARGLAGAHE. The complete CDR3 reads CSARGLAGAHEQYF.

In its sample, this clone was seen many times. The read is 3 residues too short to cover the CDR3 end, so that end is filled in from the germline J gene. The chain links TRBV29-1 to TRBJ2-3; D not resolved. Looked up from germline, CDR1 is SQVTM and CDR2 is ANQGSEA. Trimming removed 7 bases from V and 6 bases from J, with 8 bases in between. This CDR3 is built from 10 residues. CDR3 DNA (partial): TGCAGCGCTGCGTGGGATACG. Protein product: CSAAWDT. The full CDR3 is CSAAWDTQYF.

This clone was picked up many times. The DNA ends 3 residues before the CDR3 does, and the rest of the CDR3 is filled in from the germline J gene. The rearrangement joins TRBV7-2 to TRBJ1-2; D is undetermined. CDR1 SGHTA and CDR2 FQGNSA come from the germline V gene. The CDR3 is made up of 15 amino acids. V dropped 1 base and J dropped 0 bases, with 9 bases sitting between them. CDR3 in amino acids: CASSLGAIANYGYTF. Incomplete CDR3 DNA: TGTGCCAGCAGCTTAGGGGCCATAGCTAACTATGGC.